This TCR beta chain was observed in a study of cytomegalovirus exposure and HLA in healthy donors. The primer mix had 60 Vbeta and 13 Jbeta primers. TCRdb's table, derived via immunoSEQ multiplex PCR, lists solely in-frame clones and lacks some. The sample has about 130,000 clones; approximately 80% are singletons. This clone is a singleton in its sample. Its antigen is unknown. These donors counted as nominally healthy when sampled, but unrecorded immune exposures were likely. Study-level findings and limits: In a later analysis, parvovirus B19, influenza, CMV and Epstein-Barr virus appeared linked to several top co-occurrence clusters.

The TCR was taken from a girl aged 2 to 9 in good health and CMV-seronegative. Sequencing was done on a sample of PBMCs.

The CDR3 loop reads CASSPGTGVFNEQFF. In DNA form, the CDR3 reads TGTGCCAGTAGTCCTGGGACAGGGGTTTTCAATGAGCAGTTCTTC. The V call is TRBV19, the J call TRBJ2-1; 10 bases are a match to TRBD1. Germline V CDR1 and CDR2: LNHDA, SQIVND (reference sequence). The CDR3 is 15 residues long. Trimming removed 5 bases from V and 6 bases from J; junction bases left unmatched: 7.